A selection of T cell receptor beta chains follows, all from one sample in a study of blood T cells in healthy people across ages. TCRdb re-called the 5' RACE reads with MiXCR, one entry per CDR3 protein. The data show fewer than 1,000,000 distinct CDR3 sequences, with around 43% seen just once and approximately 19% held by the top ten. Sequencing was carried out using blood. All receptors derive from a man in his 60s in good health. CDR3s include the opening cysteine and the closing phenylalanine or tryptophan. A D gene is named only where the DNA matches it firmly. Clone size, where shown, is once, few, many, or a class for clones that have expanded.

J	D	size	V	DNA	CDR3
TRBJ1-1	TRBD1	.	TRBV5-1	TGCGCCAGCAGCCAGCGGACAGGGGGAAACACTGAAGCTTTCTTT	CASSQRTGGNTEAFF
TRBJ2-3	TRBD1	.	TRBV10-3	TGTGCCACCGGACAGGGGTCCACAGATACGCAGTATTTT	CATGQGSTDTQYF
TRBJ1-1	.	.	TRBV4-1	TGCGCCAGCAGCCCCTCGCCCTTGGATTTCGGGATGAACACTGAAGCTTTCTTT	CASSPSPLDFGMNTEAFF
TRBJ2-7	.	.	TRBV5-1	TGCGCCGGCAGCTTGGGTGGGGCCGGCTCCTACGAGCAGTACTTC	CAGSLGGAGSYEQYF
TRBJ2-1	TRBD1	few	TRBV15	TGTGCCACCAGCAGAGGACAGGGGCAGGTCTACAATGAGCAGTTCTTC	CATSRGQGQVYNEQFF
TRBJ1-2	.	few	TRBV4-1	TGCGCCAGCAGCCAAGATCGAAAACAGGGCCATGGCTACACCTTC	CASSQDRKQGHGYTF
TRBJ2-3	.	.	TRBV7-3	TGTGCCAGCAGCTTAAACCCGGGAACAGATACGCAGTATTTT	CASSLNPGTDTQYF
TRBJ2-6	.	once	TRBV5-1	TGCGCCAGCAGCTTCTCGGCGGGCTCTGGGGCCAACGTCCTGACTTTC	CASSFSAGSGANVLTF
TRBJ2-3	.	.	TRBV3-1	TGTGCCAGCAGCCACGGACTACGAACGGTTCCGGATACGCAGTATTTT	CASSHGLRTVPDTQYF
TRBJ2-1	TRBD1	.	TRBV7-2	TGTGCCAGCAGCTTAGGTCGGACAGGGGGCGCCCAGTTCTTC	CASSLGRTGGAQFF
TRBJ2-3	TRBD1	few	TRBV3-1	TGTGCCAGCAGCCCACGGACAGGGGATAAAGATACGCAGTATTTT	CASSPRTGDKDTQYF
TRBJ1-5	.	.	TRBV4-3	TGCGCCAGCAGCCAAGAATTTAATCAGCCCCAGCATTTT	CASSQEFNQPQHF
TRBJ2-1	TRBD2	.	TRBV27	TGTGCCAGCAGTTATAACGGACTAGTGTCGAATGAGCAGTTCTTC	CASSYNGLVSNEQFF
TRBJ2-1	TRBD1	.	TRBV6-2/TRBV6-3	TGTGCCAGCGAGGACAGGGGGCTTTACAATGAGCAGTTCTTC	CASEDRGLYNEQFF
TRBJ2-1	.	.	TRBV7-9	TGTGCCAGCGATATGGGAGGCCACAATGAGCAGTTCTTC	CASDMGGHNEQFF
TRBJ1-4	TRBD1	.	TRBV7-2	TGTGCCAGCAGTTACAGGGGTAGGGAAAAACTGTTTTTT	CASSYRGREKLFF
TRBJ2-6	.	.	TRBV29-1	TGCAGCGTTGTACAAGGGCTGTCTGGGGCCAACGTCCTGACTTTC	CSVVQGLSGANVLTF
TRBJ2-7	.	.	TRBV27	TGTGCCAGCATCTTTAAACAGATACTATGGTACGAGCAGTACTTC	CASIFKQILWYEQYF
TRBJ2-3	.	few	TRBV14	TGTGCCAGCAGCCAGGACTGGCGCACAGATACGCAGTATTTT	CASSQDWRTDTQYF
TRBJ2-7	TRBD1	few	TRBV6-1	TGTGCCAGCAGTGTAGCGCGGACAGGGGGAATGCAGTACTTC	CASSVARTGGMQYF
TRBJ2-1	.	.	TRBV10-3	TGTGCCATCAGTGGGAGTGGACCGAGCAGTGAGCAGTTCTTC	CAISGSGPSSEQFF
TRBJ1-5	.	few	TRBV7-2	TGTGCCAGCAGCTCGGACAGTAATCTTTATAGCAATCAGCCCCAGCATTTT	CASSSDSNLYSNQPQHF
TRBJ2-7	.	.	TRBV5-1	TGCGCCAGCAGTTTTTTGAGTTTCGACGGCTACGAGCAGTACTTC	CASSFLSFDGYEQYF
TRBJ1-5	.	.	TRBV7-9	TGTGCCAGCAGCTTAGGGGAAGGGATTAGCAATCAGCCCCAGCATTTT	CASSLGEGISNQPQHF
TRBJ2-3	.	many	TRBV2	TGTGCCAGCAGTGAATTAGATGCAGATACGCAGTATTTT	CASSELDADTQYF
TRBJ2-1	.	once	TRBV5-6	TGTGCCAGCAGCGGAGCTAGGGACTCCTACAATGAGCAGTTCTTC	CASSGARDSYNEQFF
TRBJ2-7	.	.	TRBV4-1	TGCGCCAGCAGCCAAGATTGGCCAGGAGCCTACGAGCAGTACTTC	CASSQDWPGAYEQYF
TRBJ1-1	.	few	TRBV4-3	TGCGCCAGCAGCCAAGCTCATACGATGAACACTGAAGCTTTCTTT	CASSQAHTMNTEAFF
TRBJ1-5	.	.	TRBV12-5	TGTGCTAGTGGTTTGGTATTAGCTGGGATGGGGCAGCCCCAGCATTTT	CASGLVLAGMGQPQHF
TRBJ2-7	TRBD1	.	TRBV10-3	TGTGCCATCAGCGACCGGGACAGTACCTACGAGCAGTACTTC	CAISDRDSTYEQYF
TRBJ1-1	.	few	TRBV20-1	TGCAGTGCTAGACCTCCACAGAGACAGGACACTGAAGCTTTCTTT	CSARPPQRQDTEAFF
TRBJ1-2	.	few	TRBV6-6	TGTGCCAGCAGTTATTGGGGGTCGGGCTACACCTTC	CASSYWGSGYTF
TRBJ2-7	.	.	TRBV5-6	TGTGCCAGCAGCTACGGCGCACAGCCCTCCTACGAGCAGTACTTC	CASSYGAQPSYEQYF
TRBJ1-2	.	few	TRBV5-1	TGCGCCAGCAGCTTGAAAAGGGGCTACACCTTC	CASSLKRGYTF
TRBJ1-1	.	few	TRBV5-5	TGTGCCAGCAGCTCCCCTGGAACTGAAGCTTTCTTT	CASSSPGTEAFF
TRBJ2-1	TRBD2	few	TRBV5-1	TGCGCCAGCAGCTTGGTAGTACTAGCGGGGAGCAATGAGCAGTTCTTC	CASSLVVLAGSNEQFF
TRBJ1-2	TRBD1	many	TRBV29-1	TGCAGCGTCCTAAAGGGGGACAGGTACTATGGCTACACCTTC	CSVLKGDRYYGYTF
TRBJ1-5	.	.	TRBV10-3	TGTGCCATCAGTGCTGGAGGGTTGGGTCAGCCCCAGCATTTT	CAISAGGLGQPQHF
TRBJ2-1	.	few	TRBV7-7	TGTGCTAGCAGCTTAAAGCCGTCTGTTGGGTTGCACAATGAGCAGTTCTTC	CASSLKPSVGLHNEQFF
TRBJ2-7	.	once	TRBV21-1	TGTGCCAGCAGGCGGGGAGGGGACAATGAGCAGTACTTC	CASRRGGDNEQYF
TRBJ1-5	.	few	TRBV29-1	TGCAGCGTATCATCAGGGGCAACTCAGCCCCAGCATTTT	CSVSSGATQPQHF
TRBJ2-5	.	.	TRBV10-3	TGTGCCATCAGTGAGTCGATACGCAGTGGAAAGGAGACCCAGTACTTC	CAISESIRSGKETQYF
TRBJ1-4	.	.	TRBV27	TGTGCCAGCAGAGGGACTAAGGGCGGTGAAAAACTGTTTTTT	CASRGTKGGEKLFF
TRBJ1-5	TRBD1	.	TRBV4-1	TGCGCCAGCAGCCAAGACAGGGGGCTTCAGCCCCAGCATTTT	CASSQDRGLQPQHF
TRBJ1-1	.	.	TRBV15	TGTGCCACCAGCAGAGATTGGGGAGGTGAAGCTTTCTTT	CATSRDWGGEAFF
TRBJ1-1	.	few	TRBV6-5	TGTGCCAGCAGTTACCTCGGTGAAGCTTTCTTT	CASSYLGEAFF
TRBJ1-1	.	.	TRBV20-1	TGCAGTGCCAAACAGGGTCTGTCGGCTTTCTTT	CSAKQGLSAFF
TRBJ1-1	.	.	TRBV29-1	TGCAGCGTTGGAGAACCGCCCCTGAACACTGAAGCTTTCTTT	CSVGEPPLNTEAFF
TRBJ1-4	.	few	TRBV6-6	TGTGCCAGCAGTTACCGACGGGGAGGGATTGATGAAAAACTGTTTTTT	CASSYRRGGIDEKLFF
TRBJ2-7	.	few	TRBV15	TGTGCCACCAGCAGAGATACAGCGGTCGAGCAGTACTTC	CATSRDTAVEQYF
TRBJ2-1	TRBD2	few	TRBV14	TGTGCCAGCAGCCGAGGGGGTCTAGCGGGGGGTGTAAATGATGAGCAGTTCTTC	CASSRGGLAGGVNDEQFF